This passage covers 18 T cell receptor beta chains from one sample sequenced in a study of T-cell reconstitution after alpha-beta-depleted transplantation in children. The authors prepared the TCRbeta library with unique molecular identifiers. Each CDR3 protein is one row after TCRdb ran MiXCR on the PCR reads. Counted here are approximately 190,000 distinct CDR3 sequences, roughly 8.3% occurring once; the ten biggest clones make up approximately 34%. The material was PBMCs, mostly from graft donor cells, obtained 360 days after TCRalphabeta/CD19-depleted stem cell transplant. Receptors were obtained from a male patient aged 2-15 years who had a stem cell transplant for acute myeloid leukemia, so the T cells may come from the graft donor.

V is TRBV2 and J is TRBJ1-2; TRBD1 might be the D (6 bases). The V end lost 8 bases, the J end lost 1 base, and 26 bases lay between the germline ends. Germline V lookup: CDR1 SNHLY, CDR2 FYNNEI. The CDR3 totals 18 residues. DNA for the CDR3: TGTGCCAGCTGTTTAGGGGGGATATTTGCGGTGGATAACTATGGCTACACCTTC. Amino acid sequence: CASCLGGIFAVDNYGYTF.

The chain joins TRBV30 to TRBJ2-5; 9 nucleotides match TRBD1. This CDR3 spans 11 amino acids. V trimming: 5 bases; J trimming: 5 bases; junction bases outside the gene matches: 0. CDR1 is GTSNPN, CDR2 SVGIG, per germline (reference sequence). This CDR3 reads CAWGQGETQYF. CDR3 coding DNA: TGTGCCTGGGGACAGGGGGAGACCCAGTACTTC.

The rearrangement joins TRBV20-1 to TRBJ1-4; D call uncertain. The CDR3 loop spans 12 amino acids. CDR1 and CDR2 (germline): DFQATT, SNEGSKA (reference sequence). The CDR3 DNA reads as TGCAGGGTCCGGCTTCCTGATGAAAAACTGTTTTTT. This translates into CRVRLPDEKLFF.

V and J are TRBV12-3 or TRBV12-4 and TRBJ1-2, with D hard to call. V lost 3 bases to trimming and J lost 1 base, with 9 bases between them. This CDR3 contains 14 residues. The CDR3 here is CASSLGHVNYGYTF. CDR3 coding DNA: TGTGCCAGCAGTTTGGGCCATGTTAACTATGGCTACACCTTC.

The chain is built from TRBV12-3 or TRBV12-4 and TRBJ1-6; the D is unclear. The V gene lost 3 bases and the J gene lost 6 bases, with 3 bases spanning the gap. CDR3 length: 12 residues. The chain's CDR3 is CASSLLNSPLHF. In DNA, the CDR3 is TGTGCCAGCAGTTTGCTTAATTCACCCCTCCACTTT.

The gene calls are TRBV12-3 or TRBV12-4 and TRBJ2-4, with unresolved D. The CDR3 loop spans 15 amino acids. V gave up 9 bases and J gave up 8 bases, with 23 bases separating them. The CDR3 here is CASSRHTVVVDIQYF. The CDR3 DNA is TGTGCCAGTAGCCGACACACCGTCGTCGTGGACATTCAGTACTTC.

The rearrangement joins TRBV7-2 to TRBJ2-7, with D perhaps assigned TRBD1 or TRBD2 (5 bases each). Germline V gene lookup returns CDR1 SGHTA and CDR2 FQGNSA. Trimming shortened V by 5 bases and J by 3 bases, and 20 bases separated the two germline ends. The CDR3 runs 16 residues. The CDR3 here is CASSVSGSQRGYEQYF. The CDR3 DNA follows: TGTGCCAGCAGCGTTTCGGGGTCCCAGAGGGGCTACGAGCAGTACTTC.

This clonotype was counted a few times. The CDR3 reads CASSVGQGSANEKLFF. The CDR3 nucleotides read TGCGCCAGCAGCGTGGGACAGGGCAGTGCTAATGAAAAACTGTTTTTT. The gene calls are TRBV5-1 and TRBJ1-4; 9 nucleotides align to TRBD1. This CDR3 is built from 16 residues. Germline CDR1 SGHRS, CDR2 YFSETQ. After removal of 4 bases from V and 3 bases from J, the junction contained 7 bases not matched to a gene.

This clonotype was picked up a small number of times. The DNA of the CDR3 is TGTGCCAGCAGCTTGGGGGGGGCGGACCAGCCCCAGCATTTT. This translates into CASSLGGADQPQHF. V gene TRBV5-6 combines with J gene TRBJ1-5; D may be TRBD1 (6 bases). Germline CDR1 reads SGHDT; CDR2 reads YYEEEE. This CDR3 is built from 14 residues. V was pared by 0 bases and J by 7 bases, with 11 bases between.

The chain employs TRBV29-1 and TRBJ2-7; perhaps TRBD2 as D (5 bases). The CDR3 covers 12 residues. Looked up from germline, CDR1 is SQVTM and CDR2 is ANQGSEA. The V gene lost 6 bases and the J gene lost 1 base, with 10 bases spanning the gap. CDR3: CSVLRESYEQYF. The CDR3 DNA follows: TGCAGCGTCTTAAGGGAGTCCTACGAGCAGTACTTC.

This clonotype was seen more than once but under ten times. This chain uses TRBV29-1 with TRBJ2-5; D uncertain. CDR3 size: 12 residues. The V end lost 1 base, the J end lost 3 bases, and 6 bases lay between the germline ends. Germline values: CDR1 SQVTM, CDR2 ANQGSEA. The CDR3 region is CSVEGRKETQYF. Written as DNA, the CDR3 is TGCAGCGTTGAAGGCCGCAAAGAGACCCAGTACTTC.

J is TRBJ1-2 and V is TRBV20-1; the D is unclear. The CDR3 covers 14 residues. The ends were cut back, 2 bases at V and 2 bases at J, with 12 bases in the middle. Per the germline V gene, CDR1 is DFQATT and CDR2 is SNEGSKA (reference sequence). DNA of the CDR3: TGCAGTGCTAGATCCACGTCAACCAACTATGGCTACACCTTC. It is translated as CSARSTSTNYGYTF.

This clonotype was picked up a small number of times. One end of the junction fails to match germline, which may point to a read error. V is TRBV20-1 and J is TRBJ2-5; 14 bases line up with TRBD2. The CDR3 length is 15 residues. Germline CDR1 reads DFQATT; CDR2 reads SNEGSKA (reference sequence). CDR3: CSATGTSGSGETQSF. The CDR3 DNA follows: TGCAGTGCTACCGGGACTAGCGGGAGTGGAGAGACCCAGTCCTTC.

This clonotype came up many times. The chain uses TRBV5-1 and TRBJ2-4, with 8 bases lining up with TRBD1. This CDR3 is built from 18 residues. Trimming took 4 bases from V and 0 from J; bases not matched to a gene: 12. Germline V CDR1 and CDR2: SGHRS, YFSETQ. The CDR3 protein is CASSHLPGGEGAKNIQYF. Here the CDR3 DNA reads TGCGCCAGCAGCCACCTCCCAGGGGGCGAAGGAGCCAAAAACATTCAGTACTTC.

This clonotype occurred many times. This chain uses TRBV18 with TRBJ2-1; D call uncertain. In germline, CDR1 is KGHSH, CDR2 LQKENI. Trimming pared 4 bases from V and 0 bases from J, leaving 16 bases between. The CDR3 runs to 17 residues. The CDR3: CASSLNSLPSSYNEQFF. As DNA, the CDR3 is TGTGCCAGCTCACTAAACAGCCTACCAAGCTCCTACAATGAGCAGTTCTTC.

J is TRBJ2-7 and V is TRBV5-1, with a possible D match to TRBD2 (5 bases). Trimming left V 1 base short and J 1 base short, with 9 bases between. Germline V gene lookup returns CDR1 SGHRS and CDR2 YFSETQ. The CDR3 length is 14 residues. CDR3: CASSLFWESYEQYF. The CDR3 DNA is TGCGCCAGCAGCTTGTTCTGGGAGTCCTACGAGCAGTACTTC.

This clonotype was counted between two and nine times. The V call is TRBV20-1, the J call TRBJ2-6, with D unresolved. Trimming left V 4 bases short and J 4 bases short, with 2 bases between. Germline loops: CDR1 DFQATT, CDR2 SNEGSKA (reference sequence). This CDR3 contains 11 residues. The CDR3 bases are TGCAGTGCTAAGGGGGCCAACGTCCTGACTTTC. Protein sequence: CSAKGANVLTF.

The CDR3 region is CASSISGGGETQYF. The CDR3 bases are TGTGCCAGCAGCATTAGCGGGGGTGGGGAGACCCAGTACTTC. The rearrangement uses TRBV7-8 and TRBJ2-5; 9 bases agree with TRBD2. V was pared by 5 bases and J by 5 bases, with 6 bases of the junction left unmatched. The CDR3 covers 14 residues. Germline V gene sequence: CDR1 SGHVS, CDR2 FQNEAQ.